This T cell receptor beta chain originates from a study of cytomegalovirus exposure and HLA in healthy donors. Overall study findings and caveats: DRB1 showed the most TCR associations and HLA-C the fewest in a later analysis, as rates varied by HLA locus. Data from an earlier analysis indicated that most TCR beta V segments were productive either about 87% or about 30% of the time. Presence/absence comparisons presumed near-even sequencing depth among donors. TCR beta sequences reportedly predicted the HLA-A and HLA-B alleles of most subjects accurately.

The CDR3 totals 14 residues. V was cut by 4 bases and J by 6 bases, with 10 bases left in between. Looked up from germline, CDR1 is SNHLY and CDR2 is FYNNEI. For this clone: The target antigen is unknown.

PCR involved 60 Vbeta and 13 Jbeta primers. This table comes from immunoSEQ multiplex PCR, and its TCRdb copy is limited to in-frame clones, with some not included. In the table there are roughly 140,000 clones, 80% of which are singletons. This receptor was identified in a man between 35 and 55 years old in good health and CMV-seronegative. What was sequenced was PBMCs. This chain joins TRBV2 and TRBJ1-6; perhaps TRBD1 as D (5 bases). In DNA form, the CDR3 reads TGTGCCAGCAGTGGACAGAGACTTAATTCACCCCTCCACTTT. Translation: CASSGQRLNSPLHF.